The 28 T cell receptor beta chains in this list originate from one sample, sequenced in a study of blood T cell repertoires in COVID-19. Measured with immunoSEQ multiplex PCR; TCRdb has only the in-frame clones, and not every one. In the table there are 45,000 to 65,000 clones, 89% of which are singletons. The sample comprised peripheral blood. The receptor source for this set is a man aged 80 or over with active or convalescent COVID-19.

The chain is built from TRBV28 and TRBJ1-2; D not certain. The V end was cut by 6 bases, the J end by 11 bases, with 16 bases between. Per germline, CDR1 MDHEN and CDR2 SYDVKM. The CDR3 is 12 amino acids. The CDR3 protein is CASRAGNIEYTF. CDR3 nucleotides: TGTGCCAGCAGGGCAGGCAATATCGAGTACACCTTC.

The rearrangement links TRBV5-8 to TRBJ1-4, with a tentative D call TRBD1 (6 bases). With 0 bases removed from V and 0 bases from J, the gap between germline ends came to 15 bases. Germline CDR1 and CDR2: SGHTS and YDEGEE. This CDR3 spans 18 amino acids. The CDR3 nucleotides read TGTGCCAGCAGCTTGGGTCAACAGGGTCTCGCAACTAATGAAAAACTGTTTTTT. Translation: CASSLGQQGLATNEKLFF.

This chain uses TRBV2 with TRBJ1-1, with D tentatively TRBD1 (5 bases). The CDR3 is 15 residues long. V was cut by 2 bases and J by 4 bases, with 14 bases left in between. CDR1 is SNHLY, CDR2 FYNNEI, per germline. CDR3 in DNA: TGTGCCAGCAGTGAACTCCAGGGAGGCGCCACTGAAGCTTTCTTT. Its protein product is CASSELQGGATEAFF.

The gene calls are TRBV11-3 and TRBJ2-1; 11 bases line up with TRBD2. Per the germline V gene, CDR1 is SGHNT and CDR2 is YENEEA. Germline trimming cut 4 bases from V and 3 bases from J; bases unmatched to any gene: 2. The CDR3 length is 15 residues. The CDR3 region is CASSSSGGNYNEQFF. The CDR3 DNA reads TGTGCCAGCAGCTCTAGCGGGGGGAACTACAATGAGCAGTTCTTC.

This chain joins TRBV6-5 and TRBJ1-6; TRBD1 matches at 7 bases. V trimming: 6 bases; J trimming: 5 bases; junction bases outside the gene matches: 4. Germline assignment: CDR1 MNHEY and CDR2 SVGAGI. CDR3 length: 14 amino acids. The CDR3 DNA reads TGTGCCAGCAGCATAACAGGGGATAATTCACCCCTCCACTTT. Its translation: CASSITGDNSPLHF.

This clone was observed a single time. The chain links TRBV21-1 to TRBJ1-6; TRBD1, the table's D call, was not compared with the DNA. TRBV21-1 is a pseudogene locus. The CDR3 consists of 14 residues. CDR3 sequence reads: CASSNGTGNSPLHF. CDR3 DNA: TGTGCCAGCAGCAACGGGACAGGGAATTCACCCCTCCACTTT.

The chain uses TRBV27 and TRBJ2-7; TRBD2 aligns across 10 bases. The CDR3 has 15 residues. The junction had 6 bases not matched to a gene; V was cut back by 3 bases and J by 4 bases. Germline V lookup: CDR1 MNHEY, CDR2 SMNVEV (reference sequence). CDR3 amino acids: CASSFLAGEGYEQYF. The CDR3, as DNA: TGTGCCAGCAGTTTCCTAGCGGGAGAAGGTTACGAGCAGTACTTC.

A few counts support this clone. DNA for the CDR3: TGCAGCGTTGAATCCCCAGCGGGTACAGATACGCAGTATTTT. Protein product: CSVESPAGTDTQYF. This chain joins TRBV29-1 and TRBJ2-3; possible D gene TRBD2, 6 bases. Trimming removed 2 bases at V and 3 bases at J, with 12 bases between. This CDR3 contains 14 residues. Germline V CDR1 and CDR2: SQVTM, ANQGSEA.

The chain couples TRBV7-9 to TRBJ1-1, with D unresolved. V was shortened by 1 base and J by 5 bases, with 8 bases between the two germline ends. Germline CDR1 and CDR2: SEHNR and FQNEAQ (reference sequence). The CDR3 consists of 13 residues. The CDR3 bases are TGTGCCAGCAGCTTAGTGACGGGAACTGAAGCTTTCTTT. Protein sequence: CASSLVTGTEAFF. Based on the CDR3 plus reference TRBV7-9 and TRBJ1-1, the full variable domain is DTGVSQNPRHKITKRGQNVTFRCDPISEHNRLYWYRQTLGQGPEFLTYFQNEAQLEKSRLLSDRFSAERPKGSFSTLEIQRTEQGDSAMYLCASSLVTGTEAFFGQGTRLTVV.

This chain joins TRBV7-7 and TRBJ1-5; no reliable D call. The CDR3 runs 18 residues. V shed 1 base and J shed 6 bases, with 22 bases lying between them. CDR1 and CDR2 from the germline V gene are SSHAT and FNYEAQ (reference sequence). The CDR3 region has the DNA TGTGCCAGCAGCTTAGACCCGGGGAGGCCCCCTCGGGGTCAGCCCCAGCATTTT. It is translated as CASSLDPGRPPRGQPQHF.

The chain combines TRBV28 with TRBJ1-5; maybe TRBD1 (6 bases). Germline CDR1 reads MDHEN; CDR2 reads SYDVKM. V was clipped by 2 bases and J by 2 bases, with 25 bases between them. The CDR3 length is 20 residues. The CDR3 sequence: CASSLTVGGQGELGNQPQHF. DNA of the CDR3: TGTGCCAGCAGTTTAACGGTCGGGGGGCAGGGTGAGTTGGGCAATCAGCCCCAGCATTTT.

The rearrangement uses TRBV14 and TRBJ1-2; D not certain. The V end was cut by 4 bases, the J end by 6 bases, with 15 bases between. Per the germline V gene, CDR1 is SGHDN and CDR2 is FVKESK. The CDR3 is made up of 14 amino acids. This CDR3 reads CASSLSPGVNGYTF. DNA for the CDR3: TGTGCCAGCAGCCTCTCGCCCGGGGTCAATGGCTACACCTTC.

The chain combines TRBV27 with TRBJ1-5, with D possibly TRBD1 on 6 matching bases. The CDR3 totals 14 residues. The germline CDR1 and CDR2 sequences are MNHEY and SMNVEV (reference sequence). Trimming left V 5 bases short and J 7 bases short, with 15 bases between. CDR3 in DNA: TGTGCCAGCAGTGACCGGGGGGGCAGGCAGCCCCAGCATTTT. Translated: CASSDRGGRQPQHF.

This chain joins TRBV3-1 (or the pseudogene TRBV3-2) and TRBJ1-2; D is unresolved. The CDR3 contains 16 residues. V gave up 0 bases and J gave up 6 bases, with 17 bases separating them. Per germline, CDR1 LGHDT and CDR2 YNNKEL (reference sequence). CDR3 coding DNA: TGTGCCAGCAGCCAAGATACTATGGGAGGGCGGGATGGCTACACCTTC. Translation: CASSQDTMGGRDGYTF.

This chain joins TRBV19 and TRBJ2-2; 10 bases map to TRBD1. Germline assignment: CDR1 LNHDA and CDR2 SQIVND (reference sequence). V lost 8 bases and J lost 3; bases outside the gene matches: 3. This CDR3 is built from 14 residues. In nucleotides, the CDR3 is TGTGCCAGTGGGACAGGGGAAGACACCGGGGAGCTGTTTTTT. This sequence encodes CASGTGEDTGELFF.

The chain employs TRBV7-8 and TRBJ2-3, with D unclear. The CDR3 totals 12 residues. The V gene lost 5 bases and the J gene lost 3 bases, with 6 bases spanning the gap. Germline V gene lookup returns CDR1 SGHVS and CDR2 FQNEAQ. CDR3 region: CASSPQTDTQYF. The CDR3 bases are TGTGCCAGCAGCCCTCAGACAGATACGCAGTATTTT. Filled out from reference TRBV7-8 and TRBJ2-3, the complete variable domain reads GAGVSQSPRYKVAKRGQDVALRCDPISGHVSLFWYQQALGQGPEFLTYFQNEAQLDKSGLPSDRFFAERPEGSVSTLKIQRTQQEDSAVYLCASSPQTDTQYFGPGTRLTVL.

The table lists this clone with a few counts. J is TRBJ1-1 and V is TRBV18; D may be TRBD1 (5 bases). V dropped 3 bases and J dropped 3 bases, with 14 bases sitting between them. Germline V gene lookup returns CDR1 KGHSH and CDR2 LQKENI. This CDR3 has 15 amino acids. The CDR3 spells CASSPQPGYYTEAFF. DNA of the CDR3: TGTGCCAGCTCACCGCAACCAGGGTACTACACTGAAGCTTTCTTT.

The chain recombines TRBV5-1 with TRBJ1-3, with 7 nucleotides matching TRBD1. V lost 6 bases to trimming and J lost 3 bases; unmatched junction nucleotides: 6. Germline CDR1 and CDR2: SGHRS and YFSETQ. This CDR3 is 14 amino acids long. In nucleotides, the CDR3 is TGCGCCAGCACCTCCGGGACAGATGGAAACACCATATATTTT. Translating it yields CASTSGTDGNTIYF.

The chain carries TRBV19 and TRBJ2-3; 9 nucleotides line up with TRBD1. Germline loops: CDR1 LNHDA, CDR2 SQIVND (reference sequence). The CDR3 is 15 amino acids. V lost 3 bases, J lost 2 bases, and 3 bases stayed unmatched. The CDR3: CASSIRTGDTDTQYF. The CDR3 coding sequence is TGTGCCAGTAGTATCCGGACAGGGGACACAGATACGCAGTATTTT.

The V call is TRBV4-1, the J call TRBJ2-1; possible D gene TRBD1, 5 bases. Trimming removed 2 bases from V and 5 bases from J, with 13 bases in between. This CDR3 region has 15 residues. In germline, CDR1 is MGHRA, CDR2 YSYEKL. DNA of the CDR3: TGCGCCAGCAGCCAAAGGGGATTGGGTAACAATGAGCAGTTCTTC. Its protein product is CASSQRGLGNNEQFF.

The chain joins TRBV5-4 to TRBJ2-5; 8 nucleotides align to TRBD2. V shed 2 bases, J shed 5 bases, and the junction held 5 bases outside the gene matches. The CDR3 spans 14 residues. Germline CDR1 and CDR2: SGHNT and YYREEE (reference sequence). The CDR3 DNA follows: TGTGCCAGCAGCTTCGGGGGGGCCGTGGAGACCCAGTACTTC. This encodes CASSFGGAVETQYF.

DNA of the CDR3: TGTGCCAGCAGCCAGAATCCGGGACAGACGAACACTGAAGCTTTCTTT. Amino acid sequence: CASSQNPGQTNTEAFF. This chain links TRBV3-1 (or the pseudogene TRBV3-2) with TRBJ1-1; 7 bases are a match to TRBD1. Trimming took 3 bases from V and 1 from J; bases not matched to a gene: 8. The CDR3 has 16 residues. Per the germline V gene, CDR1 is LGHDT and CDR2 is YNNKEL (reference sequence).

The sample holds a few counts of this clone. The chain combines TRBV5-1 with TRBJ2-5, with a possible D match to TRBD2 (7 bases). The CDR3 spans 15 residues. Germline-derived CDR1 and CDR2 are SGHRS and YFSETQ. V lost 3 bases to trimming and J lost 4 bases, with 16 bases between them. The CDR3 bases are TGCGCCAGCAGCTCCCTAGCGGAAGGGGGAGAGACCCAGTACTTC. As protein: CASSSLAEGGETQYF.

V is TRBV5-1 and J is TRBJ2-1; 14 nucleotides line up with TRBD2. The CDR3 totals 16 residues. Germline loops: CDR1 SGHRS, CDR2 YFSETQ. V shed 4 bases, J shed 9 bases, and the junction held 9 bases outside the gene matches. The CDR3 DNA reads as TGCGCCAGCAGCCCATTGACTAGCGGGGGGGCCGGTGAGCAGTTCTTC. Residues: CASSPLTSGGAGEQFF.

The rearrangement uses TRBV6-6 and TRBJ1-2, with 8 bases fitting TRBD1. There are 14 residues in the CDR3. Germline CDR1 reads MNHNY; CDR2 reads SVGAGI (reference sequence). The V and J ends lost 6 bases and 4 bases, in that order; junction bases with no gene match: 7. The CDR3 spells CASRPTGGTYGYTF. In nucleotides, the CDR3 is TGTGCCAGCAGGCCCACAGGGGGAACCTATGGCTACACCTTC.

V and J are TRBV28 and TRBJ1-4, with 9 bases aligning to TRBD1. The CDR3 spans 16 residues. The germline gives CDR1 MDHEN, CDR2 SYDVKM. The V gene end was trimmed by 5 bases and the J gene end by 8 bases; junction bases not matched to a gene: 12. The CDR3 here is CASSPSGRTGEEKLFF. Here the CDR3 DNA reads TGTGCCAGCAGTCCTTCTGGTCGGACAGGGGAAGAAAAACTGTTTTTT. Full variable domain (outside the CDR3, taken from reference TRBV28 and TRBJ1-4): DVKVTQSSRYLVKRTGEKVFLECVQDMDHENMFWYRQDPGLGLRLIYFSYDVKMKEKGDIPEGYSVSREKKERFSLILESASTNQTSMYLCASSPSGRTGEEKLFFGSGTQLSVL.

The rearrangement joins TRBV7-9 to TRBJ2-7, with D maybe TRBD1 (5 bases). CDR3 length: 14 residues. Between the trimmed V and J ends, which lost 2 bases and 2 bases, there was a span of 10 bases. In germline, CDR1 is SEHNR, CDR2 FQNEAQ (reference sequence). CDR3 DNA: TGTGCCAGCAGCTTAAGACAGCCCGCCTACGAGCAGTACTTC. It yields the protein CASSLRQPAYEQYF.

With respect to this clone: The junction departs from the called germline gene at one end, perhaps through a read error. V and J are TRBV3-1 (or the pseudogene TRBV3-2) and TRBJ1-2; 10 bases map to TRBD1. The CDR3 runs 13 residues. Germline CDR1 and CDR2: LGHDT and YNNKEL (reference sequence). The CDR3: CASSQDETGGYSF. The CDR3 nucleotides are TGTGCCAGCAGCCAAGATGAGACAGGGGGCTACTCCTTC.